This entry is about one T cell receptor beta chain. The antigen it recognizes is unknown. No base quality information exists; no much larger clone differs at one position. The junction shows trimming of 2 bases on V and 4 bases on J, and the gene matches do not reach 5 bases of it. The CDR3, from cysteine to phenylalanine, totals 15 residues. The sequence is cut down to CDR3 DNA, 45 bases in frame from base 1. Per the germline V gene, KGHSH is the CDR1 and LQKENI is the CDR2. These data originate in a study of Ad26.COV2.S vaccination and SARS-CoV-2 variants (dated by TCRdb to the early 2020s). About the full investigation: Donors in the vaccine arm were drawn from COV1001, a multicentre, randomized, double-blind, placebo-controlled phase I-IIa trial testing Ad26.COV2.S in healthy adults. Dosing of Ad26.COV2.S was intramuscular, at either 5x10^10 or 1x10^11 viral particles, delivered as one shot or as two shots spaced 56 days apart. TCRbeta repertoire sequencing was used to assess the specificity and breadth of SARS-CoV-2-reactive T cell receptors after Ad26.COV2.S vaccination. A total of around 32 samples were included in the TCR-sequenced set, comprising around 19 Ad26.COV2.S vaccine recipients, 5 placebo recipients and 8 SARS-CoV-2 convalescent individuals. Participants in the trial were split at random into five groups of five each, receiving low-dose or high-dose Ad26.COV2.S once or twice, or else placebo on both occasions. Throughout the experiments and outcome assessment, investigators stayed blinded to trial group allocation. What the research found in general, with its limitations: Higher spike-specific TCR breadth was observed in Ad26.COV2.S recipients than in placebo recipients (P = 0.0014). It was noted by the authors that total T cell responses may have been underestimated by the TCR breadth and depth analyses. After vaccination, substantial breadth of spike-specific CD8+ and CD4+ T cell responses was reported. Vaccine and placebo recipients had comparable non-spike TCR breadth, which fits with the vaccine containing only spike. Comparing responses between vaccine doses or regimens was not something the study was powered to do.

Sample treatment or condition, as interpreted from the label and publication: roughly 19 received Ad26.COV2.S at low or high dose, single or two shots; a few received placebo; per-sample allocation not given. For vaccine and placebo recipients, repertoires were sequenced using samples collected on day 63 after the first injection. Cohort 1b enrolled about two dozen adults aged 18-55 years at a single site in Boston, USA, between 29 July and 7 August 2020. Ad26.COV2.S consisted of a replication-incompetent adenovirus type 26 vector by which a prefusion-stabilized SARS-CoV-2 spike protein from the original Wuhan strain was expressed. TCRbeta CDR3 regions were sequenced with the immunoSEQ Assay. After extraction, genomic DNA underwent amplification by bias-controlled multiplex PCR, followed by high-throughput sequencing. Per the authors' processing: To quantify the absolute abundance of every unique TCRbeta CDR3 region, sequences were collapsed and filtered. T cell fraction was estimated by normalizing TCRbeta template counts to usable DNA, which was measured by amplifying reference genes present in all nucleated cells. Repertoire TCRs were annotated as SARS-CoV-2-specific by exact matching of V gene, CDR3 amino acid sequence and J gene to a known reactive TCR set. The reference SARS-CoV-2 TCR set was obtained from MIRA and was filtered for enrichment in COVID-19-positive ImmuneCODE repertoires, whereby public or cross-reactive TCRs were removed. Drawing on the MIRA antigens, annotated TCRs were analysed further at the level of specific ORF or position within ORF. Depth was the summed frequency of annotated unique rearrangements, while breadth was defined as annotated unique rearrangements over total unique productive rearrangements. Two-sided Wilcoxon rank-sum tests were applied when comparing TCR breadth between groups. TCRdb carries this immuneACCESS record with in-frame sequences only. Its versions omit some clonotypes, under half of them owing to an unresolved V gene in the studies checked, with the rest unexplained. V, J and clone size are those of that table, while D and trimming were read from the DNA. The sample data list about 350,000 clones, and 80% to 90% of these were observed just once. The biggest ten clones account for 3.3% of the sample.

This sequence originates from a person aged 18-65 years who received the Ad26.COV2.S COVID-19 vaccine or a placebo. The sample here was peripheral blood, taken in a trial of Ad26.COV2.S vaccine versus placebo. Here the chain combines TRBV18 and TRBJ1-2; 9 junctional bases match TRBD1. The nucleotides are TGTGCCAGCTCACCAAGGACAGGGGAGGTCTATGGCTACACCTTC. It is translated as CASSPRTGEVYGYTF.